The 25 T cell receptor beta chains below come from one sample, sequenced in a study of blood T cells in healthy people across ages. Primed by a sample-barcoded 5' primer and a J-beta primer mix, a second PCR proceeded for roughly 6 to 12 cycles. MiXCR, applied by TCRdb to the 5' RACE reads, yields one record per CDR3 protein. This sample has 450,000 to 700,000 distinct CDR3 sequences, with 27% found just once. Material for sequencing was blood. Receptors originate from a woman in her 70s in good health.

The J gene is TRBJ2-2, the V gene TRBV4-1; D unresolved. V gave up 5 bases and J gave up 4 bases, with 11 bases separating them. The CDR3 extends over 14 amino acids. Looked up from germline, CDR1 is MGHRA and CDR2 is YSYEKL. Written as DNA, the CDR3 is TGCGCCAGCAGCGACGGTGAGCGCACCGGGGAGCTGTTTTTT. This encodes CASSDGERTGELFF.

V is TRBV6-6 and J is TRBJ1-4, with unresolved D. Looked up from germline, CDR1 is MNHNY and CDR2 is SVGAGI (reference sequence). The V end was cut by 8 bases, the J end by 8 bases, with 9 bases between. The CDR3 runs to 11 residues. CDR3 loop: CASGEQEKLFF. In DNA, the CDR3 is TGTGCCAGCGGTGAGCAGGAAAAACTGTTTTTT.

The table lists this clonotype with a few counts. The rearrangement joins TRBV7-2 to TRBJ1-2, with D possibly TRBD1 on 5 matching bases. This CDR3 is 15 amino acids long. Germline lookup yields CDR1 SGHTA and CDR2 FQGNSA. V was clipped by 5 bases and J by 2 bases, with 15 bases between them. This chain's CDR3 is CASSPTKDINYGYTF. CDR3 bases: TGTGCCAGCAGCCCGACCAAGGACATCAACTATGGCTACACCTTC.

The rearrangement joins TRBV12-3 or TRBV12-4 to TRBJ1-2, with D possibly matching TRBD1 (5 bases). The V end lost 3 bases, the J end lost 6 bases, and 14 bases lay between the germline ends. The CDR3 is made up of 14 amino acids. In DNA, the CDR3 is TGTGCCAGCAGTTTTAGAGGGGAAGTACATGGCTACACCTTC. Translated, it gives CASSFRGEVHGYTF.

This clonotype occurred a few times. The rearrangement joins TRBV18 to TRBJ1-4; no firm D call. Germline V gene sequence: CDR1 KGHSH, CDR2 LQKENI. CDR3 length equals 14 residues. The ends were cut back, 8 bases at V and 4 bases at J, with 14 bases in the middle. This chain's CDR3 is CASTERHLNEKLFF. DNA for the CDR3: TGTGCCAGCACAGAGCGACACCTTAATGAAAAACTGTTTTTT.

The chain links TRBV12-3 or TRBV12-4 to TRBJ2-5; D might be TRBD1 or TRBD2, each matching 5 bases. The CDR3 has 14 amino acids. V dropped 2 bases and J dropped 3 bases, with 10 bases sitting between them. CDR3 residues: CASSLSRGEETQYF. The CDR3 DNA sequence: TGTGCCAGCAGTTTATCCAGAGGGGAAGAGACCCAGTACTTC.

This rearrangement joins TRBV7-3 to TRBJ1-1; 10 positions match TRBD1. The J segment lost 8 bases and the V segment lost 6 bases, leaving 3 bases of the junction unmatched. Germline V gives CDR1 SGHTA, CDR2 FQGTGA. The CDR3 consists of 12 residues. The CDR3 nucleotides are TGTGCCAGCAGTCGGACAGGGGGGGAAGCTTTCTTT. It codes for CASSRTGGEAFF.

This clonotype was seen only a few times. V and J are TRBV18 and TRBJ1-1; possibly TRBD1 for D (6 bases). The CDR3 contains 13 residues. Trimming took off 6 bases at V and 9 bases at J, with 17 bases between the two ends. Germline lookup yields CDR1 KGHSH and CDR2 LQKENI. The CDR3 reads CASSARGLLKAFF. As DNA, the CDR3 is TGTGCCAGCTCTGCGCGGGGGCTCCTGAAAGCTTTCTTT. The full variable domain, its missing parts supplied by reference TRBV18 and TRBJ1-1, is NAGVMQNPRHLVRRRGQEARLRCSPMKGHSHVYWYRQLPEEGLKFMVYLQKENIIDESGMPKERFSAEFPKEGPSILRIQQVVRGDSAAYFCASSARGLLKAFFGQGTRLTVV.

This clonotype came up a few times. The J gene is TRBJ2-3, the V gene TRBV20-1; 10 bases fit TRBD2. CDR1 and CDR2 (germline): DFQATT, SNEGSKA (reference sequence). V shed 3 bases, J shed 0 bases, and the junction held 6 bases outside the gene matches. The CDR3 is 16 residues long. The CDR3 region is CSASSSGGPSTDTQYF. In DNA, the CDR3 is TGCAGTGCTAGCTCTAGCGGGGGACCTAGCACAGATACGCAGTATTTT.

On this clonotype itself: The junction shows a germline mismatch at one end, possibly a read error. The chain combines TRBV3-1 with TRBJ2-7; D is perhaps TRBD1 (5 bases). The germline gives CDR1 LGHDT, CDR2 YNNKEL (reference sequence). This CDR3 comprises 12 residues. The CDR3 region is CASSQTRDEQYF. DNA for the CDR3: TGCGCCAGCAGCCAAACCAGGGACGAGCAGTACTTC.

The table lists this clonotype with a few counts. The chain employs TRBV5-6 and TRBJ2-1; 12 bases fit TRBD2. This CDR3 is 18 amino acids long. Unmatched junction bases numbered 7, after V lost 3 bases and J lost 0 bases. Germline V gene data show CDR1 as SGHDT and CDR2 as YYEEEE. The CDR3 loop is CASSSRLAGVNSYNEQFF. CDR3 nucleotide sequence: TGTGCCAGCAGCTCCAGACTAGCGGGGGTGAACTCCTACAATGAGCAGTTCTTC.

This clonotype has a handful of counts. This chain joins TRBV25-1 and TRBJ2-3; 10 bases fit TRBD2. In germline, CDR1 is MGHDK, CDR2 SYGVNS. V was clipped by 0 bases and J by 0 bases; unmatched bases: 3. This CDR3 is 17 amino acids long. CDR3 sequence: CASSEYTTSGSTDTQYF. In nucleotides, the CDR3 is TGTGCCAGCAGTGAATATACGACTAGCGGGAGCACAGATACGCAGTATTTT.

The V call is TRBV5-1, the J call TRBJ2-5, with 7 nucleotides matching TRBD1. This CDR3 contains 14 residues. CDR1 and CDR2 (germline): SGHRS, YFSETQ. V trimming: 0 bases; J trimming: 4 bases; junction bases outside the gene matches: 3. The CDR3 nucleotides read TGCGCCAGCAGCTTGGAAGGGGGCCCAGAGACCCAGTACTTC. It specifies CASSLEGGPETQYF.

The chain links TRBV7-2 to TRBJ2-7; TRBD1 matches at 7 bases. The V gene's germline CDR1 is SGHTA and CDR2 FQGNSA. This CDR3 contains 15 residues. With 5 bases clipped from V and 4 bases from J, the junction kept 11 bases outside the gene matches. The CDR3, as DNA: TGTGCCAGCAGCGCCGACCGGGACAGACGATACGAGCAGTACTTC. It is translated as CASSADRDRRYEQYF.

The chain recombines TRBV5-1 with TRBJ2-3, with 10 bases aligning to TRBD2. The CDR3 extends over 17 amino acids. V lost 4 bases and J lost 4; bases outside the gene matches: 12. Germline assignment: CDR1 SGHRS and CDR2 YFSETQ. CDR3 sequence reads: CASSRIRSGGAADTQYF. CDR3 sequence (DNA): TGCGCCAGCAGCCGAATTAGGAGCGGGGGGGCCGCAGATACGCAGTATTTT.

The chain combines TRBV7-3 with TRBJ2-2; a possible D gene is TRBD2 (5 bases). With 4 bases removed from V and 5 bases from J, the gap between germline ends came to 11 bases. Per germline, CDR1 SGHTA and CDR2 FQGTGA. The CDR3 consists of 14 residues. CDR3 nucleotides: TGTGCCAGCAGCTCTCTCTCGGGAACCGGGGAGCTGTTTTTT. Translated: CASSSLSGTGELFF.

The CDR3 region is CSATGLDTQYF. CDR3 bases: TGCAGCGCAACAGGGTTGGATACGCAGTATTTT. The chain has TRBV29-1 and TRBJ2-3; weak D call: TRBD1 (6 bases). V shed 7 bases and J shed 6 bases, with 11 bases lying between them. The CDR3 length is 11 residues. Looked up from germline, CDR1 is SQVTM and CDR2 is ANQGSEA.

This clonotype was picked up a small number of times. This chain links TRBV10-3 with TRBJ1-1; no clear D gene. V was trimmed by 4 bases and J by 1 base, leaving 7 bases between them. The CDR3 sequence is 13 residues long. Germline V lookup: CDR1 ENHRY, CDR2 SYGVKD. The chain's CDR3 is CAISGPGNTEAFF. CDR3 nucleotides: TGTGCCATCAGTGGCCCGGGGAACACTGAAGCTTTCTTT.

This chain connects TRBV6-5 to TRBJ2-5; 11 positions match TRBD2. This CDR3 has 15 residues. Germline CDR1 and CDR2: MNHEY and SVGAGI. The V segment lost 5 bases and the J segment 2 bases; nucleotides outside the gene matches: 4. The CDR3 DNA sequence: TGTGCCAGCAGTATCGGGACTAGCGGTCAAGAGACCCAGTACTTC. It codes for CASSIGTSGQETQYF.

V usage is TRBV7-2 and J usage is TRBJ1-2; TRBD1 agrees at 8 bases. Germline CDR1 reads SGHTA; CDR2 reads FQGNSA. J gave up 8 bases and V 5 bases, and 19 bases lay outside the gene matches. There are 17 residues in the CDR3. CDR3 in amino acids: CASSPENLDRVDRGYTF. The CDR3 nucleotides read TGTGCCAGCAGCCCTGAAAATTTGGACAGGGTGGATCGCGGCTACACCTTC.

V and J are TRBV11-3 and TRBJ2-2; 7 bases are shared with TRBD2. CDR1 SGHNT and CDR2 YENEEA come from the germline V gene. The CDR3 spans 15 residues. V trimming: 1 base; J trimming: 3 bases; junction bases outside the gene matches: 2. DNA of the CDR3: TGTGCCAGCAGCTTAGGCGGGGGAGACACCGGGGAGCTGTTTTTT. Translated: CASSLGGGDTGELFF. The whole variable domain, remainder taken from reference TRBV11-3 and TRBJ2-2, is EAGVVQSPRYKIIEKKQPVAFWCNPISGHNTLYWYLQNLGQGPELLIRYENEEAVDDSQLPKDRFSAERLKGVDSTLKIQPAELGDSAVYLCASSLGGGDTGELFFGEGSRLTVL.

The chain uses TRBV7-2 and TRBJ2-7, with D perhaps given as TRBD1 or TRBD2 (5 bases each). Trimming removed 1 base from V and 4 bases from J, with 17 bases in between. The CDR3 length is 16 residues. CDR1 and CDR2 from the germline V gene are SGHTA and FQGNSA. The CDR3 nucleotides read TGTGCCAGCAGCTTAGAACCGGGGCTTAGGGGATACGAGCAGTACGTC. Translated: CASSLEPGLRGYEQYV.

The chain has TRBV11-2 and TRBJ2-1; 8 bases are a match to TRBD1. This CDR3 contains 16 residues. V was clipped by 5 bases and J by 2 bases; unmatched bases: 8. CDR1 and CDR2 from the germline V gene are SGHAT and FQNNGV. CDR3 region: CASSRGQGAAYNEQFF. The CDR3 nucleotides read TGTGCCAGCAGCCGAGGCCAGGGGGCTGCCTACAATGAGCAGTTCTTC.

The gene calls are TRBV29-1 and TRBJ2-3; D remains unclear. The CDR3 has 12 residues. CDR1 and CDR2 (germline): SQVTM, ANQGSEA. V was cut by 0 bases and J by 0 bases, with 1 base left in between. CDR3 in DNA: TGCAGCGTTGAAGAGAGCACAGATACGCAGTATTTT. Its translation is CSVEESTDTQYF.

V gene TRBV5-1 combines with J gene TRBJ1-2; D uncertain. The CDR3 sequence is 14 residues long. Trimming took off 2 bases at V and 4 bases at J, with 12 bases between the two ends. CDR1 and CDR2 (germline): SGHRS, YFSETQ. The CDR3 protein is CASSLGSVLYGYTF. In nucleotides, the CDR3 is TGCGCCAGCAGCTTAGGAAGTGTTCTCTATGGCTACACCTTC.